This is a list of T cell receptor beta chains from one sample in a study of human T cells and chemical hapten exposure. TCRdb re-analysed the RACE reads in MiXCR, keeping a single row per CDR3 protein. The sample consists of approximately 100,000 distinct CDR3 sequences, 8% to 13% of them appearing once. The material sequenced was whole blood, taken in connection with sensitization to the hapten diphenylcyclopropenone (DPC). These TCRs come from a woman aged 40 to 50 with alopecia areata. Some clones in this sample may be carry-over from other donors' samples. Both conserved end residues are part of each CDR3. The D gene is left open where the match is weak. Where a row states a size, it is once, few, many or the class of an expanded clone; other rows omit it.

D: NA; V: TRBV20-1; size: many; J: TRBJ2-2; CDR3: CSATPGRAGELFF; DNA: TGCAGTGCTACCCCCGGGCGGGCCGGGGAGCTGTTTTTT
D: NA; V: TRBV28; size: few; J: TRBJ2-7; CDR3: CASSPGTKSSYEQYF; DNA: TGTGCCAGCAGTCCCGGGACGAAGAGCTCCTACGAGCAGTACTTC
D: TRBD1; V: TRBV12-3/TRBV12-4; size: few; J: TRBJ2-7; CDR3: CASSLRGRYEQYF; DNA: TGTGCCAGCAGTTTAAGGGGGCGCTACGAGCAGTACTTC
D: NA; V: TRBV27; size: NA; J: TRBJ1-2; CDR3: CASSFSVSYGYTF; DNA: TGTGCCAGCAGTTTTTCCGTCAGCTATGGCTACACCTTC
D: NA; V: TRBV6-2/TRBV6-3; size: many; J: TRBJ2-7; CDR3: CASSQPRGSRREQYF; DNA: TGTGCCAGCAGTCAACCCCGGGGGTCACGCCGCGAGCAGTACTTC
D: NA; V: TRBV6-5; size: NA; J: TRBJ2-7; CDR3: CASSYSSGPFWEQYF; DNA: TGTGCCAGCAGTTACTCGAGCGGCCCCTTTTGGGAGCAGTACTTC
D: TRBD1; V: TRBV6-1; size: NA; J: TRBJ1-5; CDR3: CASSLYFPGQGSNQPQHF; DNA: TGTGCCAGCAGTCTGTATTTCCCGGGACAGGGGAGCAATCAGCCCCAGCATTTT
D: NA; V: TRBV6-5; size: many; J: TRBJ2-7; CDR3: CASSLNPDGSSYEQYF; DNA: TGTGCCAGCAGTCTAAATCCCGACGGGAGCTCCTACGAGCAGTACTTC
D: NA; V: TRBV18; size: NA; J: TRBJ1-5; CDR3: CASSPPGDQPQHF; DNA: TGTGCCAGCTCACCACCGGGCGATCAGCCCCAGCATTTT
D: NA; V: TRBV12-5; size: few; J: TRBJ1-1; CDR3: CASGLALSGTEAFF; DNA: TGTGCTAGTGGTTTGGCCCTATCGGGGACGGAAGCTTTCTTT
D: NA; V: TRBV6-1; size: many; J: TRBJ1-5; CDR3: CANSNRGLKRTSNQPQHF; DNA: TGTGCCAATTCTAACCGGGGACTGAAAAGAACTAGCAATCAGCCCCAGCATTTT